This T cell receptor (beta chain) was profiled in a study of T cells in localized non-small cell lung cancer. General study results and limits: Investigators sequenced only a single tumor region, leaving heterogeneity possible. The highest T cell clonality was in uninvolved adjacent lung, above tumor. The study linked higher blood T cell density to longer overall survival. For the top 100 tumor clones, a median around 55 also appeared in adjacent lung.

CDR3 length: 15 amino acids. V lost 6 bases and J lost 2; bases outside the gene matches: 10. Looked up from germline, CDR1 is SSHAT and CDR2 is FNYEAQ (reference sequence). Clones were read by immunoSEQ multiplex PCR, and TCRdb kept only the in-frame ones, dropping some. The sample carries fewer than 100,000 clones, 80% recorded once. Regarding this clone: Its cognate antigen is unknown.

The chain couples TRBV7-7 to TRBJ2-7; 7 nucleotides agree with TRBD1. This specimen consisted of peripheral blood, obtained before any cancer treatment. This receptor was identified in a female donor over 55 with stage I lung adenocarcinoma. CDR3 in amino acids: CASSSQGQGAYEQYF. CDR3 DNA: TGTGCCAGCAGTTCCCAGGGGCAGGGGGCCTACGAGCAGTACTTC.